Described below is a single TCR beta chain sequence and its context. The entry originates in a study of OX40 agonist ivuxolimab in advanced cancers. Generated by immunoSEQ multiplex PCR, the TCRdb table keeps only in-frame clones and is missing some. The sample has about 20,000 clones, just under 80% seen once. The receptor was isolated from an adult with an advanced solid tumor such as melanoma, head and neck, liver or kidney cancer. The sample here was CD4+ or CD8+ T cells sorted from blood, taken in a trial of the OX40 agonist ivuxolimab.

The CDR3, as DNA: TGTGCCAGCAGCTTAGAGAACCCAGACCGAAACACCATATATTTT. Translated: CASSLENPDRNTIYF. The chain combines TRBV7-9 with TRBJ1-3; D is unclear. The CDR3 totals 15 residues. CDR1 and CDR2 from the germline V gene are SEHNR and FQNEAQ (reference sequence). Trimming pared 1 base from V and 5 bases from J, leaving 12 bases between.